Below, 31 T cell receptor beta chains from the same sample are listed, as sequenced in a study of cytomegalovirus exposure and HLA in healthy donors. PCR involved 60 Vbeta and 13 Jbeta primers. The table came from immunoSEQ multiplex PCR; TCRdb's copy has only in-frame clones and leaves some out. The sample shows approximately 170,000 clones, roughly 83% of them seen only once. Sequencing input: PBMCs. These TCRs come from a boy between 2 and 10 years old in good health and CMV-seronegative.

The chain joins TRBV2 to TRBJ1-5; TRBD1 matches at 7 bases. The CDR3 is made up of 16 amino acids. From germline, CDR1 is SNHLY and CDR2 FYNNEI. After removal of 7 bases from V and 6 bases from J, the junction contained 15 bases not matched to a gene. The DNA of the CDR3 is TGTGCCAGCAAGGGGCCTGAGACAGGGATAACTCAGCCCCAGCATTTT. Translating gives CASKGPETGITQPQHF. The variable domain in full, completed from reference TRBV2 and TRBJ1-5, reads EPEVTQTPSHQVTQMGQEVILRCVPISNHLYFYWYRQILGQKVEFLVSFYNNEISEKSEIFDDQFSVERPDGSNFTLKIRSTKLEDSAMYFCASKGPETGITQPQHFGDGTRLSIL.

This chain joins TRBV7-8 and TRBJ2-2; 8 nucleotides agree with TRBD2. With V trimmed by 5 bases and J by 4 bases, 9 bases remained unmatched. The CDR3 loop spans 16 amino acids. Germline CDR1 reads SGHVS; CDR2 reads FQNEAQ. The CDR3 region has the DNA TGTGCCAGCAGCCACAGGCTAGCGGGTGGCACCGGGGAGCTGTTTTTT. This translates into CASSHRLAGGTGELFF. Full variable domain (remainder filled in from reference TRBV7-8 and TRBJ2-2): GAGVSQSPRYKVAKRGQDVALRCDPISGHVSLFWYQQALGQGPEFLTYFQNEAQLDKSGLPSDRFFAERPEGSVSTLKIQRTQQEDSAVYLCASSHRLAGGTGELFFGEGSRLTVL.

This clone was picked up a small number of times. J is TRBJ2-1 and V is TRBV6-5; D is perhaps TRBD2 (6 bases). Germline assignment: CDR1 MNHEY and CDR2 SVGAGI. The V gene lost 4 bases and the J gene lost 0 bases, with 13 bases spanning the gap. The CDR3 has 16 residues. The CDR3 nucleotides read TGTGCCAGCAGTTTAGCGGCGGTGAGCTCCTACAATGAGCAGTTCTTC. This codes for CASSLAAVSSYNEQFF.

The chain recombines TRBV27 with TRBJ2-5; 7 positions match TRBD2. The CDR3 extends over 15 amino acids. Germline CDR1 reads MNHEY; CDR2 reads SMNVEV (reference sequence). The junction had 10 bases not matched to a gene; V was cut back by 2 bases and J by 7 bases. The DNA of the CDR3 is TGTGCCAGCAGTTTAGGGAGCGGGGACTTGAGGACCCAGTACTTC. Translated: CASSLGSGDLRTQYF.

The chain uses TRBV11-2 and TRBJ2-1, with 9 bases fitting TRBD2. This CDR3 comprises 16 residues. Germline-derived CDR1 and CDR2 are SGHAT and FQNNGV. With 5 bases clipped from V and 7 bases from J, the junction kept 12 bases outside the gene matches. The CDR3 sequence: CASSGKPGLAPNEQFF. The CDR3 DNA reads TGTGCCAGCAGCGGCAAACCGGGACTAGCCCCTAATGAGCAGTTCTTC. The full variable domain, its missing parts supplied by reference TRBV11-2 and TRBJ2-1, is EAGVAQSPRYKIIEKRQSVAFWCNPISGHATLYWYQQILGQGPKLLIQFQNNGVVDDSQLPKDRFSAERLKGVDSTLKIQPAKLEDSAVYLCASSGKPGLAPNEQFFGPGTRLTVL.

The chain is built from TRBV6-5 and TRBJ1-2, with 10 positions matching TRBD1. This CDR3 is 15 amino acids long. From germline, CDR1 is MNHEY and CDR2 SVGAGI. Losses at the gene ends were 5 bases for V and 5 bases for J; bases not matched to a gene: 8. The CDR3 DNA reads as TGTGCCAGCAGTACGGGACAGGGACAGGGGTATGGCTACACCTTC. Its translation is CASSTGQGQGYGYTF.

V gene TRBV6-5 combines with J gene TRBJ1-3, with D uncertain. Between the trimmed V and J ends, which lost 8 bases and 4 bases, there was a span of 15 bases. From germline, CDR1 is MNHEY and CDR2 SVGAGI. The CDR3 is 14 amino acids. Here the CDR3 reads CASGREGTGNTIYF. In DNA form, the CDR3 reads TGTGCCAGCGGAAGGGAGGGAACCGGAAACACCATATATTTT.

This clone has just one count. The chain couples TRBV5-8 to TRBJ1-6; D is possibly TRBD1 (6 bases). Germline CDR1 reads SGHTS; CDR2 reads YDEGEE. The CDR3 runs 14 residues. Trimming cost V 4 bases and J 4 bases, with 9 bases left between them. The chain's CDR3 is CASSLGGYNSPLHF. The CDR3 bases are TGTGCCAGCAGCCTAGGGGGTTATAATTCACCCCTCCACTTT.

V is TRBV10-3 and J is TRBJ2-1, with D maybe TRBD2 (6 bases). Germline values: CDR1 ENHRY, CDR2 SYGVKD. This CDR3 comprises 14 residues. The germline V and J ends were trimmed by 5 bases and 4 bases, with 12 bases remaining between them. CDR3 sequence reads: CAISIGTAYNEQFF. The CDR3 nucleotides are TGTGCCATCAGTATCGGGACTGCATACAATGAGCAGTTCTTC.

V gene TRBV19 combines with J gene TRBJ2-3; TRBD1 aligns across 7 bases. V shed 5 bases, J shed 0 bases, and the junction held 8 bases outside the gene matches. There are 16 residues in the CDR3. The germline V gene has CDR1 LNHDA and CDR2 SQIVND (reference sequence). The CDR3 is CASSLSTGASTDTQYF. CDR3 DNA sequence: TGTGCCAGTAGTCTAAGCACAGGGGCTAGCACAGATACGCAGTATTTT.

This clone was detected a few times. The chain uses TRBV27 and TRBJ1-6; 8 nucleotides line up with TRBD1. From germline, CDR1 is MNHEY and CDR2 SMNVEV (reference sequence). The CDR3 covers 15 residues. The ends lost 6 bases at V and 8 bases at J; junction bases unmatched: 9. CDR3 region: CASSSPRTGYSPLHF. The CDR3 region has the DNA TGTGCCAGCAGCTCCCCGCGGACAGGGTATTCACCCCTCCACTTT.

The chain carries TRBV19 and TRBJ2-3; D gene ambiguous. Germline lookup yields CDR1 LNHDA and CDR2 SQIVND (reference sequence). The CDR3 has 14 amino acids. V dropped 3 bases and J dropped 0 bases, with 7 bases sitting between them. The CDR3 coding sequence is TGTGCCAGTAGTATCACAGCTAGCACAGATACGCAGTATTTT. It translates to CASSITASTDTQYF.

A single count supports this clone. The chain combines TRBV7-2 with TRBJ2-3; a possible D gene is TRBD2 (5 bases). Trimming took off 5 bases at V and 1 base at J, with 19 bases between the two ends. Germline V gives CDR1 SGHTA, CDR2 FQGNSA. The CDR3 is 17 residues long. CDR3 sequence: CASSKRTDLSGTDTQYF. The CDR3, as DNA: TGTGCCAGCAGCAAGCGGACGGACTTGTCTGGCACAGATACGCAGTATTTT.

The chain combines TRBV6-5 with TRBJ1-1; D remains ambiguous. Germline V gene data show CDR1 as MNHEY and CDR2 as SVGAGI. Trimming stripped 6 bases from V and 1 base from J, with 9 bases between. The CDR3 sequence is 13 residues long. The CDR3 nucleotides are TGTGCCAGCAGCCTCCCCGGGAACACTGAAGCTTTCTTT. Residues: CASSLPGNTEAFF.

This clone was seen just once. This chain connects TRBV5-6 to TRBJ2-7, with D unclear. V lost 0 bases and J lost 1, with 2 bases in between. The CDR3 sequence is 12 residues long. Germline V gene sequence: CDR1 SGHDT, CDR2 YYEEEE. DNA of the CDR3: TGTGCCAGCAGCTTGGTATCCTACGAGCAGTACTTC. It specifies CASSLVSYEQYF.

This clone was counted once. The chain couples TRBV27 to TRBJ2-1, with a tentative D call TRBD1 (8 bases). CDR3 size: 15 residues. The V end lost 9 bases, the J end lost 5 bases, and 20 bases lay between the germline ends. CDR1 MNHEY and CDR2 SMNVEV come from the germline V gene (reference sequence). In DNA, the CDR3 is TGTGCCAGGAGTCAGGGGGCGGGAGAGGACAATGAGCAGTTCTTC. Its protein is CARSQGAGEDNEQFF.

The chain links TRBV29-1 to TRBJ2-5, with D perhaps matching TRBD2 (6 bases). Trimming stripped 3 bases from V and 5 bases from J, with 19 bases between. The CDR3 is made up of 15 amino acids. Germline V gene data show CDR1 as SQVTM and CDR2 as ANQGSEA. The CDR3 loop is CSVDAGTGVEETQYF. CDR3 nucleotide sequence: TGCAGCGTTGACGCAGGAACGGGAGTGGAGGAGACCCAGTACTTC.

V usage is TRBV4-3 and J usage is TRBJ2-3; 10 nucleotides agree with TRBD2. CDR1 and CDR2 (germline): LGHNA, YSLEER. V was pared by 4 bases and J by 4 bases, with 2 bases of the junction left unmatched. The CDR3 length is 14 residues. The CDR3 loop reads CASSLTSGADTQYF. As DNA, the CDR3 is TGCGCCAGCAGCCTTACTAGCGGGGCAGATACGCAGTATTTT.

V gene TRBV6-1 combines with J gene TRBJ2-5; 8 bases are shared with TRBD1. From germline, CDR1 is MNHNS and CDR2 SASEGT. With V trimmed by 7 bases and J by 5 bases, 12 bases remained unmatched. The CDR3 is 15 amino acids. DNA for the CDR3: TGTGCCAGCATGCCTTTCGTGGACAGGGAGGAGACCCAGTACTTC. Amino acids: CASMPFVDREETQYF.

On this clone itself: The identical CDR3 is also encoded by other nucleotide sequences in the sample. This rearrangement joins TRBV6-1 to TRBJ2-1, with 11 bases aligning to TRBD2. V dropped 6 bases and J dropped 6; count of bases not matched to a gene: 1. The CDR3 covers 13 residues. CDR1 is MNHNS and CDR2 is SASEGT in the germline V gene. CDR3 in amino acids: CASRTSGVNEQFF. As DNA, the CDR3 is TGTGCCAGCAGGACTAGCGGGGTCAATGAGCAGTTCTTC.

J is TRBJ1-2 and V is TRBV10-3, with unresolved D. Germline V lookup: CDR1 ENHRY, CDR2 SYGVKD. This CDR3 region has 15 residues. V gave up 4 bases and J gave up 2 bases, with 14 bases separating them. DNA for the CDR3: TGTGCCATCAGTGCCGAGGGATCCCCAAACTATGGCTACACCTTC. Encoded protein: CAISAEGSPNYGYTF.

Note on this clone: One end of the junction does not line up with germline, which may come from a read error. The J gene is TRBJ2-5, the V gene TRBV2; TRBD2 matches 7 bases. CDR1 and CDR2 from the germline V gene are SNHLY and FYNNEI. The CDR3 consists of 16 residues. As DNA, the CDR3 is TGTGCCAACAGTCGTAAGCGGGGCCTCTTAGGGGAGACCCAGTACTTC. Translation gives CANSRKRGLLGETQYF.

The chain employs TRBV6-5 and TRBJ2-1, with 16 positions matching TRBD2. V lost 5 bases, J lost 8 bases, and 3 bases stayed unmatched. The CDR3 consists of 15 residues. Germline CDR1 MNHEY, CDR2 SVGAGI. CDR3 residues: CASSLGTSGRDEQFF. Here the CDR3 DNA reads TGTGCCAGCAGTCTGGGGACTAGCGGGAGGGATGAGCAGTTCTTC.

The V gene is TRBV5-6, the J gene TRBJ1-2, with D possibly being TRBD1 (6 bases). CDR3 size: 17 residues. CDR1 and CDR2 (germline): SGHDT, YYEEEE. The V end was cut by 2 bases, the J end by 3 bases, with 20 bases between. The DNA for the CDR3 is TGTGCCAGCAGCTTTGCCCCGGGACACCGAAATCACTATGGCTACACCTTC. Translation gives CASSFAPGHRNHYGYTF.

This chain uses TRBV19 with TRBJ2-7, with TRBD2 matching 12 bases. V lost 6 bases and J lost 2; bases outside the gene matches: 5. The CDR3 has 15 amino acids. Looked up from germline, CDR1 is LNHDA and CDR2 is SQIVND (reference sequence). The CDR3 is CASRPRTSGTYEQYF. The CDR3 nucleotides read TGTGCCAGTAGGCCACGGACTAGCGGGACCTACGAGCAGTACTTC.

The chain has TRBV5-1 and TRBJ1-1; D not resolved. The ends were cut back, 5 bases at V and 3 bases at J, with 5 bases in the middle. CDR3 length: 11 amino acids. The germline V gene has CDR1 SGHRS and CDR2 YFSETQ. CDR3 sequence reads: CASREYTEAFF. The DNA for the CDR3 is TGCGCCAGCAGGGAGTACACTGAAGCTTTCTTT.

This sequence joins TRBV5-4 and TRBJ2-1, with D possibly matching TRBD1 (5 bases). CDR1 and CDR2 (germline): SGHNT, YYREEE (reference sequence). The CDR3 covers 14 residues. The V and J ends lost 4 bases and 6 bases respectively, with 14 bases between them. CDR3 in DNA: TGTGCCAGCAGCCCTAGACAGCCGTTCAATGAGCAGTTCTTC. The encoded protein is CASSPRQPFNEQFF.

CDR3 sequence (DNA): TGCGCCAGCAGCCGTTACCAGACAGAGAACACTGAAGCTTTCTTT. It translates to CASSRYQTENTEAFF. This rearrangement joins TRBV4-3 to TRBJ1-1, with D possibly being TRBD1 (5 bases). The germline V and J ends were trimmed by 4 bases and 1 base, with 13 bases remaining between them. Germline CDR1 reads LGHNA; CDR2 reads YSLEER. The CDR3 contains 15 residues.

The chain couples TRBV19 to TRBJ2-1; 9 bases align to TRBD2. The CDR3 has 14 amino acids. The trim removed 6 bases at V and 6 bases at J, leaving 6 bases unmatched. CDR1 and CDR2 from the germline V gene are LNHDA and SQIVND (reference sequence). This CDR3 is CASSERGRANEQFF. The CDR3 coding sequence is TGTGCCAGTAGCGAACGCGGGAGGGCCAATGAGCAGTTCTTC.

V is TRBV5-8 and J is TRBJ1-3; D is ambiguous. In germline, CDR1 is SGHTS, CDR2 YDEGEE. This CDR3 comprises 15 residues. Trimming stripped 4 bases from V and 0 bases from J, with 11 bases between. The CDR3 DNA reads TGTGCCAGCAGCCTCGGGGTCTACTCTGGAAACACCATATATTTT. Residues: CASSLGVYSGNTIYF. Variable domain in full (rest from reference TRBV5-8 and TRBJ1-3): EAGVTQSPTHLIKTRGQQATLRCSPISGHTSVYWYQQALGLGLQFLLWYDEGEERNRGNFPPRFSGRQFPNYSSELNVNALELEDSALYLCASSLGVYSGNTIYFGEGSWLTVV.

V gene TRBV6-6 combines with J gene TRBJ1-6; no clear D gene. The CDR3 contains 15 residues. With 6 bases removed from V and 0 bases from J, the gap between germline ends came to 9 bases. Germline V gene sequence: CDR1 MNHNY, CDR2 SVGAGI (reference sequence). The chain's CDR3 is CASSKQSSYNSPLHF. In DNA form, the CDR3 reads TGTGCCAGCAGCAAACAAAGCTCCTATAATTCACCCCTCCACTTT.